What follows are 29 T cell receptor beta chains derived from one specimen sequenced in a study of shared clonotypes between healthy human individuals. TCRdb keeps only in-frame clones here, not all; method: immunoSEQ multiplex PCR. The sample has roughly 2.6 million clones; just over 90% are singletons. Sequences were obtained from naive CD4+ T cells sorted from blood. Subset reported: CD45RA+ positively selected. These receptors came from a man younger than 35 in good health.

V and J are TRBV5-1 and TRBJ2-7; 7 nucleotides line up with TRBD1. The CDR3 totals 15 residues. The germline V gene has CDR1 SGHRS and CDR2 YFSETQ. J was trimmed by 2 bases and V by 3 bases; bases with no gene match: 8. CDR3 sequence reads: CASSSTGVPAYEQYF. The CDR3 DNA follows: TGCGCCAGCAGCTCCACAGGGGTTCCTGCCTACGAGCAGTACTTC. Full variable domain (missing parts from reference TRBV5-1 and TRBJ2-7): KAGVTQTPRYLIKTRGQQVTLSCSPISGHRSVSWYQQTPGQGLQFLFEYFSETQRNKGNFPGRFSGRQFSNSRSEMNVSTLELGDSALYLCASSSTGVPAYEQYFGPGTRLTVT.

In its sample, this clone was seen once. The rearrangement joins TRBV19 to TRBJ1-3; possibly TRBD1 for D (6 bases). Germline V CDR1 and CDR2: LNHDA, SQIVND (reference sequence). Trimming removed 5 bases at V and 1 base at J, with 18 bases between. CDR3 length: 17 residues. The CDR3 is CASSRDKGSGSGNTIYF. In nucleotides, the CDR3 is TGTGCCAGTAGTCGGGACAAAGGGAGCGGATCTGGAAACACCATATATTTT.

Of note for this clone: This same CDR3 is encoded by further DNA sequences in the sample. The rearrangement joins TRBV11-2 to TRBJ1-1; no clear D. CDR3 length equals 14 residues. Trimming cost V 1 base and J 0 bases, with 6 bases left between them. Germline lookup yields CDR1 SGHAT and CDR2 FQNNGV. Here the CDR3 reads CASSLGRLNTEAFF. DNA of the CDR3: TGTGCCAGCAGCTTAGGACGCCTGAACACTGAAGCTTTCTTT.

The V gene is TRBV5-1, the J gene TRBJ2-1; 12 nucleotides line up with TRBD2. V dropped 0 bases and J dropped 9; count of bases not matched to a gene: 4. This CDR3 is built from 15 residues. Germline V lookup: CDR1 SGHRS, CDR2 YFSETQ. The CDR3 loop reads CASSLGLAGVGEQFF. The CDR3 coding sequence is TGCGCCAGCAGCTTGGGACTAGCGGGAGTGGGTGAGCAGTTCTTC.

The V call is TRBV28, the J call TRBJ2-7; no reliable D call. Germline V gene sequence: CDR1 MDHEN, CDR2 SYDVKM. The CDR3 is 16 residues long. Trimming took off 8 bases at V and 0 bases at J, with 20 bases between the two ends. The CDR3 sequence is CASRYSQARSSYEQYF. CDR3 coding DNA: TGTGCCAGCCGCTACAGCCAGGCCAGGAGCTCCTACGAGCAGTACTTC.

The genes are TRBV5-1 and TRBJ2-1, with D perhaps matching TRBD1 or TRBD2 (5 bases each). Between the trimmed V and J ends, which lost 5 bases and 1 base, there was a span of 10 bases. Germline CDR1 SGHRS, CDR2 YFSETQ. The CDR3 spans 14 residues. The CDR3, as DNA: TGCGCCAGCAGGAGGGACGGGTCCTACAATGAGCAGTTCTTC. Its protein product is CASRRDGSYNEQFF.

The V and J genes are TRBV6-5 and TRBJ2-5, with D perhaps TRBD2 (5 bases). The end of the DNA aligns better with TRBJ2-7, so the J call may be wrong. The CDR3 runs 14 residues. CDR1 MNHEY and CDR2 SVGAGI come from the germline V gene. CDR3 protein: CASSYSGRNYEQYF. DNA for the CDR3: TGTGCCAGCAGTTACTCGGGGAGAAACTACGAGCAGTACTTC.

This chain uses TRBV5-5 with TRBJ1-5; D gene unclear. Trimming removed 0 bases at V and 3 bases at J, with 7 bases between. The CDR3 covers 14 residues. The germline gives CDR1 SGHKS, CDR2 YYEKEE (reference sequence). Written as DNA, the CDR3 is TGTGCCAGCAGCTTGGAGGGTAACAATCAGCCCCAGCATTTT. This translates into CASSLEGNNQPQHF.

The V gene is TRBV30, the J gene TRBJ1-5, with 10 bases identical to TRBD1. Per germline, CDR1 GTSNPN and CDR2 SVGIG (reference sequence). V shed 5 bases, J shed 3 bases, and the junction held 10 bases outside the gene matches. The CDR3 is made up of 16 amino acids. CDR3 DNA sequence: TGTGCCTGGGATCAAAGGACAGGGGGGGTCAATCAGCCCCAGCATTTT. Protein sequence: CAWDQRTGGVNQPQHF.

The V and J genes are TRBV9 and TRBJ1-5; perhaps TRBD1 as D (6 bases). Germline assignment: CDR1 SGDLS and CDR2 YYNGEE. This CDR3 spans 14 amino acids. Trimming pared 3 bases from V and 7 bases from J, leaving 14 bases between. CDR3 nucleotide sequence: TGTGCCAGCAGCGACGGGGGGGGCGACCAGCCCCAGCATTTT. Encoded protein: CASSDGGGDQPQHF.

The V and J genes are TRBV28 and TRBJ1-1; unclear D gene. Germline loops: CDR1 MDHEN, CDR2 SYDVKM. The CDR3 is 13 amino acids. Trimming removed 8 bases from V and 6 bases from J, with 16 bases in between. This chain's CDR3 is CASRRLSPSEAFF. CDR3 nucleotide sequence: TGTGCCAGCCGAAGACTTTCTCCCTCTGAAGCTTTCTTT.

About this clone itself: Distinct nucleotide sequences in the sample also encode this CDR3. The chain couples TRBV5-4 to TRBJ1-1; D uncertain. The CDR3 extends over 14 amino acids. Germline loops: CDR1 SGHNT, CDR2 YYREEE (reference sequence). The V gene lost 2 bases and the J gene lost 0 bases, with 8 bases spanning the gap. As DNA, the CDR3 is TGTGCCAGCAGCTTCGGAAGGCTGAACACTGAAGCTTTCTTT. This encodes CASSFGRLNTEAFF.

The CDR3 nucleotides read TGTGCCAGCAGCGTAGACAGCTTTAACTATGGCTACACCTTC. It translates to CASSVDSFNYGYTF. The V gene is TRBV9, the J gene TRBJ1-2, with D hard to call. The CDR3 contains 14 residues. Per the germline V gene, CDR1 is SGDLS and CDR2 is YYNGEE. Trimming took off 0 bases at V and 1 base at J, with 7 bases between the two ends.

The chain carries TRBV5-1 and TRBJ2-1; 9 bases agree with TRBD1. V dropped 0 bases and J dropped 8; count of bases not matched to a gene: 6. The CDR3 runs to 15 residues. Germline CDR1 SGHRS, CDR2 YFSETQ. In nucleotides, the CDR3 is TGCGCCAGCAGCTTGGCGGGACAGGGTAACGATGAGCAGTTCTTC. Amino acid sequence: CASSLAGQGNDEQFF. Based on the CDR3 plus reference TRBV5-1 and TRBJ2-1, the full variable domain is KAGVTQTPRYLIKTRGQQVTLSCSPISGHRSVSWYQQTPGQGLQFLFEYFSETQRNKGNFPGRFSGRQFSNSRSEMNVSTLELGDSALYLCASSLAGQGNDEQFFGPGTRLTVL.

This clone was seen once. CDR3 in amino acids: CASSGDIRGISNEKLFF. CDR3 coding DNA: TGTGCCAGCAGTGGCGACATTCGAGGCATATCTAATGAAAAACTGTTTTTT. The gene calls are TRBV7-9 and TRBJ1-4; D is ambiguous. Germline CDR1 is SEHNR and CDR2 is FQNEAQ (reference sequence). V lost 6 bases and J lost 3, with 20 bases in between. The CDR3 contains 17 residues.

V gene TRBV28 combines with J gene TRBJ2-5; D is possibly TRBD1 (7 bases). CDR3 size: 14 residues. The V gene's germline CDR1 is MDHEN and CDR2 SYDVKM. The germline V and J ends were trimmed by 6 bases and 0 bases, with 11 bases remaining between them. The CDR3 coding sequence is TGTGCCAGCAGCGGAGGGACAGACCAAGAGACCCAGTACTTC. Its translation is CASSGGTDQETQYF.

The chain combines TRBV15 with TRBJ1-1; D gene unclear. V was clipped by 0 bases and J by 5 bases, with 7 bases between them. Germline V gives CDR1 LNHNV, CDR2 YYDKDF (reference sequence). CDR3 length: 13 amino acids. The CDR3 region is CATSRDWSTEAFF. The CDR3 DNA is TGTGCCACCAGCAGAGATTGGTCGACTGAAGCTTTCTTT.

The CDR3 is CASSGQGYYGYTF. CDR3 sequence (DNA): TGTGCCAGCAGCGGACAGGGTTACTATGGCTACACCTTC. The rearrangement joins TRBV13 to TRBJ1-2; 8 bases fit TRBD1. The CDR3 is made up of 13 amino acids. In germline, CDR1 is PRHDT, CDR2 FYEKMQ (reference sequence). The V gene end was trimmed by 5 bases and the J gene end by 3 bases; junction bases not matched to a gene: 2.

This chain uses TRBV28 with TRBJ1-6, with TRBD1 identical over 12 bases. CDR1 is MDHEN and CDR2 is SYDVKM in the germline V gene. Trimming at V came to 4 bases and at J to 11 bases, leaving 9 bases not matched to a gene. The CDR3 runs 16 residues. CDR3 amino acids: CASSSPGTGGFPPLHF. The CDR3 DNA is TGTGCCAGCAGTTCCCCCGGGACAGGGGGCTTTCCACCCCTCCACTTT.

The V and J genes are TRBV5-4 and TRBJ2-1; D remains unclear. Trimming removed 2 bases at V and 1 base at J, with 10 bases between. Germline-derived CDR1 and CDR2 are SGHNT and YYREEE (reference sequence). This CDR3 spans 15 amino acids. The CDR3 is CASSFGRKSYNEQFF. CDR3 in DNA: TGTGCCAGCAGCTTCGGACGAAAGTCCTACAATGAGCAGTTCTTC.

This rearrangement joins TRBV27 to TRBJ1-6, with D possibly matching TRBD1 (5 bases). Germline V gives CDR1 MNHEY, CDR2 SMNVEV (reference sequence). Trimming stripped 3 bases from V and 0 bases from J, with 9 bases between. The CDR3 runs 16 residues. As DNA, the CDR3 is TGTGCCAGCAGTTTTCGGGGGAGCTCCTATAATTCACCCCTCCACTTT. Its protein product is CASSFRGSSYNSPLHF.

The chain carries TRBV15 and TRBJ2-5; D gene ambiguous. This CDR3 region has 15 residues. Germline CDR1 is LNHNV and CDR2 is YYDKDF (reference sequence). Between the trimmed V and J ends, which lost 0 bases and 0 bases, there was a span of 8 bases. DNA of the CDR3: TGTGCCACCAGCAGAGATCTGACAAACCAAGAGACCCAGTACTTC. Residues: CATSRDLTNQETQYF.

V is TRBV29-1 and J is TRBJ2-1; 14 nucleotides match TRBD2. After removal of 1 base from V and 1 base from J, the junction contained 9 bases not matched to a gene. The germline CDR1 and CDR2 sequences are SQVTM and ANQGSEA. This CDR3 region has 19 residues. CDR3 sequence: CSVEGGTSGSSRSYNEQFF. CDR3 DNA sequence: TGCAGCGTTGAAGGCGGGACTAGCGGGAGTTCGAGGTCCTACAATGAGCAGTTCTTC.

The J gene is TRBJ2-7, the V gene TRBV16; D might be TRBD2 (5 bases). V gave up 2 bases and J gave up 7 bases, with 15 bases separating them. Germline values: CDR1 KGHSY, CDR2 FQNENV. The CDR3 extends over 14 amino acids. The CDR3 spells CASSQRGRTGEQYF. The CDR3 region has the DNA TGTGCCAGCAGCCAACGGGGTAGGACTGGTGAGCAGTACTTC. Full variable domain (missing parts from reference TRBV16 and TRBJ2-7): GEEVAQTPKHLVRGEGQKAKLYCAPIKGHSYVFWYQQVLKNEFKFLISFQNENVFDETGMPKERFSAKCLPNSPCSLEIQATKLEDSAVYFCASSQRGRTGEQYFGPGTRLTVT.

J is TRBJ2-3 and V is TRBV11-1; the match to TRBD1 covers 10 bases. Germline loops: CDR1 SGHAT, CDR2 FQDESV (reference sequence). The V segment lost 5 bases and the J segment 0 bases; nucleotides outside the gene matches: 5. CDR3 length: 16 amino acids. DNA for the CDR3: TGTGCCAGCAGCCGTCGACAGGGGGCCAGCACAGATACGCAGTATTTT. Its translation: CASSRRQGASTDTQYF.

This clone was seen only a few times. The sample holds other DNA sequences that translate to the same CDR3. The rearrangement uses TRBV10-3 and TRBJ1-4, with 9 bases identical to TRBD1. The germline CDR1 and CDR2 sequences are ENHRY and SYGVKD. With V trimmed by 2 bases and J by 5 bases, 0 bases remained unmatched. CDR3 length: 14 amino acids. The CDR3: CAISEGTGNEKLFF. CDR3 nucleotides: TGTGCCATCAGTGAGGGGACAGGGAATGAAAAACTGTTTTTT.

This clone was observed a single time. This chain joins TRBV6-1 and TRBJ2-5, with 10 bases lining up with TRBD2. V lost 4 bases, J lost 6 bases, and 20 bases stayed unmatched. The CDR3 length is 19 residues. Germline lookup yields CDR1 MNHNS and CDR2 SASEGT. The CDR3 bases are TGTGCCAGCAGTGCTGGCCCCGTTTACCGTAGCGGGGGGCTGAAGACCCAGTACTTC. It is translated as CASSAGPVYRSGGLKTQYF.

V gene TRBV6-5 combines with J gene TRBJ1-6; D uncertain. Per germline, CDR1 MNHEY and CDR2 SVGAGI. V lost 0 bases and J lost 3, with 9 bases in between. This CDR3 spans 16 amino acids. The DNA for the CDR3 is TGTGCCAGCAGTTACTCGGAACAGAACTATAATTCACCCCTCCACTTT. This encodes CASSYSEQNYNSPLHF.

The chain couples TRBV11-2 to TRBJ1-2; D perhaps matches TRBD1 (5 bases). Germline loops: CDR1 SGHAT, CDR2 FQNNGV. The CDR3 loop spans 13 amino acids. The V and J ends lost 6 bases and 8 bases respectively, with 16 bases between them. The CDR3 nucleotides read TGTGCCAGCAGGGGGGACTATCAATACGGCTACACCTTC. Protein: CASRGDYQYGYTF.